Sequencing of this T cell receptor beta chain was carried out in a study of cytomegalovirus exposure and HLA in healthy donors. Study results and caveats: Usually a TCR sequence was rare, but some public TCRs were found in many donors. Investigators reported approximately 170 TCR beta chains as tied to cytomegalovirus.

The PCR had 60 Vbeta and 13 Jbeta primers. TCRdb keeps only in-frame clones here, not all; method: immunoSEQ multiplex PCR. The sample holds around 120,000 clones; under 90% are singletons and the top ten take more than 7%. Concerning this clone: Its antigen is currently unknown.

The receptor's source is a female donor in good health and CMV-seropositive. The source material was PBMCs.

The CDR3 DNA sequence: TGTGCCTGGAGTGATCCTGGACAGGGGGTTTGGACTGAAGCTTTCTTT. Its translation: CAWSDPGQGVWTEAFF. The rearrangement uses TRBV30 and TRBJ1-1; 10 nucleotides line up with TRBD1. This CDR3 comprises 16 residues. Germline-derived CDR1 and CDR2 are GTSNPN and SVGIG (reference sequence). V lost 1 base to trimming and J lost 5 bases; unmatched junction nucleotides: 10.